These 17 T cell receptor beta chains were sequenced from one sample in a study of OX40 agonist ivuxolimab in advanced cancers. Using immunoSEQ multiplex PCR, the repertoire was profiled, and TCRdb retains in-frame clones only, with some absent. The sample contains 55,000 to 75,000 clones, about 90% of which appear only once. This sample comprised CD4+ or CD8+ T cells sorted from blood, obtained in a trial of the OX40 agonist ivuxolimab. These receptors all come from an adult with an advanced solid tumor such as melanoma, head and neck, liver or kidney cancer.

The V and J genes are TRBV4-3 and TRBJ2-7; unclear D gene. This CDR3 spans 15 amino acids. Looked up from germline, CDR1 is LGHNA and CDR2 is YSLEER. Trimming took 3 bases from V and 1 from J, leaving 13 bases between them. CDR3 sequence reads: CASSQSSGGSYEQYF. As DNA, the CDR3 is TGCGCCAGCAGCCAGTCGTCCGGCGGTTCCTACGAGCAGTACTTC.

The genes are TRBV6-5 and TRBJ2-3; no firm D call. CDR1 is MNHEY and CDR2 is SVGAGI in the germline V gene. The CDR3 totals 14 residues. Deletions cut 2 bases from V and 4 bases from J, with 10 bases between. CDR3 protein: CASSYISPPDTQYF. CDR3 in DNA: TGTGCCAGCAGTTACATTAGCCCGCCAGATACGCAGTATTTT.

This clone rates as medium-sized. The chain has TRBV10-3 and TRBJ2-7; D perhaps matches TRBD1 (6 bases). The length of the CDR3 is 17 residues. CDR1 and CDR2 (germline): ENHRY, SYGVKD. V lost 5 bases and J 1 base, leaving 21 bases between the germline ends. Here the CDR3 DNA reads TGTGCCATCAGTCACGGGCAGGGGACCCTTCCTTCCTACGAGCAGTACTTC. Amino acid sequence: CAISHGQGTLPSYEQYF.

The chain joins TRBV11-2 to TRBJ2-1; 9 bases match TRBD2. After removal of 1 base from V and 1 base from J, the junction contained 2 bases not matched to a gene. CDR3 size: 16 residues. Germline assignment: CDR1 SGHAT and CDR2 FQNNGV. The CDR3 protein is CASSLGLAGSYNEQFF. For the CDR3, the DNA is TGTGCCAGCAGCTTAGGGCTAGCGGGATCCTACAATGAGCAGTTCTTC.

The chain recombines TRBV6-5 with TRBJ1-5, with D uncertain. CDR1 is MNHEY, CDR2 SVGAGI, per germline. With 5 bases removed from V and 5 bases from J, the gap between germline ends came to 13 bases. This CDR3 has 14 amino acids. In DNA, the CDR3 is TGTGCCAGCAGTCCTTCATCGGACGATCAGCCCCAGCATTTT. It codes for CASSPSSDDQPQHF.

V and J are TRBV6-5 and TRBJ2-3; D is possibly TRBD1 or TRBD2 (5 bases each). Deletions cut 8 bases from V and 4 bases from J, with 16 bases between. Germline V gene lookup returns CDR1 MNHEY and CDR2 SVGAGI. The CDR3 sequence is 14 residues long. CDR3 in amino acids: CASAWGSRADTQYF. DNA for the CDR3: TGTGCCAGCGCTTGGGGGAGTCGGGCAGATACGCAGTATTTT.

The chain joins TRBV11-1 to TRBJ2-5; D not certain. The ends were cut back, 4 bases at V and 6 bases at J, with 18 bases in the middle. The CDR3 length is 15 residues. Germline CDR1 and CDR2: SGHAT and FQDESV (reference sequence). In DNA, the CDR3 is TGTGCCAGCAGCTCTACCTCGGGTGGCCAGCAGACCCAGTACTTC. Translating gives CASSSTSGGQQTQYF. Filled out from reference TRBV11-1 and TRBJ2-5, the complete variable domain reads EAEVAQSPRYKITEKSQAVAFWCDPISGHATLYWYRQILGQGPELLVQFQDESVVDDSQLPKDRFSAERLKGVDSTLKIQPAELGDSAMYLCASSSTSGGQQTQYFGPGTRLLVL.

This chain uses TRBV7-6 with TRBJ1-1; TRBD1 aligns across 11 bases. Germline loops: CDR1 SGHVS, CDR2 FNYEAQ. Trimming removed 5 bases from V and 6 bases from J; junction bases left unmatched: 14. The CDR3 runs 17 residues. The CDR3 spells CASSPITGTGGSPEAFF. The DNA of the CDR3 is TGTGCCAGCAGCCCAATCACCGGGACAGGGGGGTCCCCTGAAGCTTTCTTT.

The chain carries TRBV11-2 and TRBJ2-7; 7 bases agree with TRBD1. The trim removed 5 bases at V and 3 bases at J, leaving 7 bases unmatched. CDR3 length equals 14 residues. Looked up from germline, CDR1 is SGHAT and CDR2 is FQNNGV. The CDR3 is CASSEDRFLYEQYF. DNA for the CDR3: TGTGCCAGCAGCGAGGACAGGTTTCTCTACGAGCAGTACTTC.

The chain uses TRBV5-1 and TRBJ2-3; D remains unclear. Trimming shortened V by 0 bases and J by 2 bases, and 13 bases separated the two germline ends. The length of the CDR3 is 16 residues. Germline assignment: CDR1 SGHRS and CDR2 YFSETQ. CDR3 bases: TGCGCCAGCAGCTTGGCCGACGGCGGATACACAGATACGCAGTATTTT. As protein: CASSLADGGYTDTQYF.

The DNA for the CDR3 is TGTGCCAGCAGTACCTTTGGTAACTATGGCTACACCTTC. It encodes CASSTFGNYGYTF. This chain joins TRBV28 and TRBJ1-2; D gene unclear. Germline V lookup: CDR1 MDHEN, CDR2 SYDVKM. The ends were cut back, 5 bases at V and 1 base at J, with 8 bases in the middle. The CDR3 is 13 amino acids.

The gene calls are TRBV9 and TRBJ2-1, with TRBD2 matching over 11 bases. Germline CDR1 SGDLS, CDR2 YYNGEE. The CDR3 totals 14 residues. Losses at the gene ends were 0 bases for V and 9 bases for J; bases not matched to a gene: 2. CDR3 region: CASSVVLAGGEQFF. Here the CDR3 DNA reads TGTGCCAGCAGCGTAGTTCTAGCGGGGGGTGAGCAGTTCTTC.

A single count supports this clone. J is TRBJ2-1 and V is TRBV29-1; D unclear. The CDR3 runs to 13 residues. Germline V gene data show CDR1 as SQVTM and CDR2 as ANQGSEA. The V gene lost 2 bases and the J gene lost 2 bases, with 7 bases spanning the gap. The CDR3 is CSVERGAYNEQFF. CDR3 sequence (DNA): TGCAGCGTTGAAAGAGGCGCCTACAATGAGCAGTTCTTC.

The V gene is TRBV28, the J gene TRBJ2-7, with 7 bases fitting TRBD1. CDR1 is MDHEN, CDR2 SYDVKM, per germline. The CDR3 sequence is 15 residues long. Germline trimming cut 3 bases from V and 4 bases from J; bases unmatched to any gene: 9. This CDR3 is CASSLVLAGGYEQYF. CDR3 bases: TGTGCCAGCAGTTTGGTGCTAGCAGGGGGTTACGAGCAGTACTTC.

The CDR3 spells CASSQDQTGGYGYTF. In nucleotides, the CDR3 is TGCGCCAGCAGCCAAGATCAGACAGGCGGTTATGGCTACACCTTC. The V and J genes are TRBV4-3 and TRBJ1-2, with D maybe TRBD1 (6 bases). The CDR3 length is 15 residues. The germline CDR1 and CDR2 sequences are LGHNA and YSLEER. With 0 bases removed from V and 5 bases from J, the gap between germline ends came to 13 bases.

This sequence joins TRBV5-6 and TRBJ1-2, with D unresolved. Trimming left V 0 bases short and J 1 base short, with 7 bases between. Germline loops: CDR1 SGHDT, CDR2 YYEEEE. This CDR3 has 14 residues. The CDR3 protein is CASSLEQINYGYTF. For the CDR3, the DNA is TGTGCCAGCAGCTTGGAACAGATTAACTATGGCTACACCTTC.

For the CDR3, the DNA is TGTGCCAGCAGCCAAGATGGACGGACCTACGAGCAGTACTTC. Protein: CASSQDGRTYEQYF. The J gene is TRBJ2-7, the V gene TRBV4-2; the D is unclear. This CDR3 has 14 amino acids. V shed 0 bases and J shed 2 bases, with 8 bases lying between them. The germline gives CDR1 LGHNA, CDR2 YNFKEQ.